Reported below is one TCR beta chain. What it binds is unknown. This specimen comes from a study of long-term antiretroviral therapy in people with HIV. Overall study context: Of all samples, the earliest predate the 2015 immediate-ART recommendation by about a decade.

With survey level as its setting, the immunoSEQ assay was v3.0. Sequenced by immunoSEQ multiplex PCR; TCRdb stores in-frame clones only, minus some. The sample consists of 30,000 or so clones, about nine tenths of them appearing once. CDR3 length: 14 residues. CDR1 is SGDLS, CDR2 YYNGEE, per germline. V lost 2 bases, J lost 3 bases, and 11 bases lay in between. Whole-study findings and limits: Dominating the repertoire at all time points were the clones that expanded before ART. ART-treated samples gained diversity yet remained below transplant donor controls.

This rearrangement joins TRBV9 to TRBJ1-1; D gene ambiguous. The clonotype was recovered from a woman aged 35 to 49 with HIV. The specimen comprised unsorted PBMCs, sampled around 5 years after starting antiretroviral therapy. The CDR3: CASSVGVQHTEAFF. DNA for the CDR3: TGTGCCAGCAGCGTGGGTGTTCAGCACACTGAAGCTTTCTTT.